This TCR beta chain was recovered during a study of shared clonotypes between healthy human individuals. Whole-study context: Each donor contributed plates that comprised three CD4 naive, three CD4 memory, two CD8 naive and one CD8 memory.

Naive CD8 isolation took CD45RO-negative cells positively selected for CCR7 and excluded terminally differentiated effector memory CD45RA+ cells. TCRdb's copy holds only in-frame clones and misses some; the assay was immunoSEQ multiplex PCR. Of around 600,000 clones detected, approximately 95% appear once; the ten largest clones hold approximately 0.11%. The CDR3 runs to 14 residues. Germline V CDR1 and CDR2: SGHNT, YYREEE (reference sequence). Trimming removed 5 bases at V and 2 bases at J, with 11 bases between. The clonotype was recovered from a woman in her twenties or thirties in good health. The chain has TRBV5-4 and TRBJ1-5, with no clear D. Sample: naive CD8+ T cells sorted from blood. CDR3 DNA sequence: TGTGCCAGCAGACAATGGGGTGGCAATCAGCCCCAGCATTTT. Protein sequence: CASRQWGGNQPQHF.